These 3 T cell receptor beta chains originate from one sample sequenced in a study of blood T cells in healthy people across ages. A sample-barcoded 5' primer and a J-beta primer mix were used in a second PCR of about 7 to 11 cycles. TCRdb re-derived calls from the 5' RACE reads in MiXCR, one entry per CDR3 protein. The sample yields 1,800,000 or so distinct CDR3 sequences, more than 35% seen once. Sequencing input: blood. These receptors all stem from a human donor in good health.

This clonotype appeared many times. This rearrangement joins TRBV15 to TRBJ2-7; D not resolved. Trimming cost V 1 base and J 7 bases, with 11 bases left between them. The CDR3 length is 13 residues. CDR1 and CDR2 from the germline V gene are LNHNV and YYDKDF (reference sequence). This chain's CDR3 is CATSRGRPTEQYF. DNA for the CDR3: TGTGCCACCAGCAGAGGCCGTCCGACAGAGCAGTACTTC.

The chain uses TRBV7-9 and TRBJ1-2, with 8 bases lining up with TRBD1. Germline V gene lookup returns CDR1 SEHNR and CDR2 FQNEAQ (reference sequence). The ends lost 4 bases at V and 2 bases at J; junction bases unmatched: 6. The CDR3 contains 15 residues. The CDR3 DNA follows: TGTGCCAGCAGCTCTTCACAGGGGGGAAACTATGGCTACACCTTC. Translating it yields CASSSSQGGNYGYTF.

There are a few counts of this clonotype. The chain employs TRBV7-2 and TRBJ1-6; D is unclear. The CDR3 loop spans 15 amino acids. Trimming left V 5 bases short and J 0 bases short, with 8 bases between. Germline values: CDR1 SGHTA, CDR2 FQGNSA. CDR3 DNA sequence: TGTGCCAGCAGCCCTATTTTCTCCTATAATTCACCCCTCCACTTT. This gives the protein CASSPIFSYNSPLHF. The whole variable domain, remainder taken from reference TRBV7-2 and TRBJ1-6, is GAGVSQSPSNKVTEKGKDVELRCDPISGHTALYWYRQSLGQGLEFLIYFQGNSAPDKSGLPSDRFSAERTGGSVSTLTIQRTQQEDSAVYLCASSPIFSYNSPLHFGNGTRLTVT.